This T cell receptor (beta chain) was captured by sequencing in a study of control samples from healthy donors and cancer patients. Sequencing was performed with immunoSEQ multiplex PCR; in TCRdb, only in-frame clones are kept and a portion is missing. The sample yields under 140,000 clones, roughly 90% seen once. The CDR3 contains 14 residues. Germline lookup yields CDR1 MDHEN and CDR2 SYDVKM. V shed 7 bases and J shed 5 bases, with 14 bases lying between them. The sequence derives from a woman in her sixties or seventies with lung cancer. The gene calls are TRBV28 and TRBJ2-2; D is undetermined. Sequences were obtained from PBMCs. The CDR3 here is CASIAPTITGELFF. The DNA of the CDR3 is TGTGCCAGCATTGCGCCTACAATAACCGGGGAGCTGTTTTTT.